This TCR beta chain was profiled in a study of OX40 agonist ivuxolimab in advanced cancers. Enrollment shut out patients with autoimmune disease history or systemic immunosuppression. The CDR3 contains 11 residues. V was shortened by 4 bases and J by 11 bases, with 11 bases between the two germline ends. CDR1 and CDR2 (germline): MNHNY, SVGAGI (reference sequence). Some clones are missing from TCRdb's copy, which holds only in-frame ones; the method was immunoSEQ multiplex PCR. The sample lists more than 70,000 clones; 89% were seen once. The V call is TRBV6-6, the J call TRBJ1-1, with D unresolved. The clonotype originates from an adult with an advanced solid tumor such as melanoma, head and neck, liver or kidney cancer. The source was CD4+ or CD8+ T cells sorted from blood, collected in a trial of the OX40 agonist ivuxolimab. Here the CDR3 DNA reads TGTGCCAGCAGTTTGCGGTGGTCGGCTTTCTTT. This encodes CASSLRWSAFF.